The 26 T cell receptor beta chains given below trace back to one sample, sequenced in a study of blood T cell repertoires in COVID-19. Only in-frame clones appear in the TCRdb table, and some are missing; sequencing was by immunoSEQ multiplex PCR. Among about 180,000 clones, more than 65% were seen once, and the ten largest hold roughly 18%. The sample consisted of PBMCs or T cells enriched from blood (not recorded which). These receptors were taken from a man aged 55-75 years who had recovered from COVID-19.

The chain carries TRBV15 and TRBJ2-2; the D is unclear. The CDR3 is 16 amino acids. CDR1 LNHNV and CDR2 YYDKDF come from the germline V gene (reference sequence). The V end lost 0 bases, the J end lost 2 bases, and 10 bases lay between the germline ends. CDR3 amino acids: CATSRDSTGNTGELFF. CDR3 sequence (DNA): TGTGCCACCAGCAGAGATAGCACGGGTAACACCGGGGAGCTGTTTTTT. Together with reference TRBV15 and TRBJ2-2, the CDR3 gives the full variable domain: DAMVIQNPRYQVTQFGKPVTLSCSQTLNHNVMYWYQQKSSQAPKLLFHYYDKDFNNEADTPDNFQSRRPNTSFCFLDIRSPGLGDTAMYLCATSRDSTGNTGELFFGEGSRLTVL.

CDR3 sequence: CSVEDAYEQYF. The CDR3 DNA reads as TGCAGCGTTGAAGACGCCTACGAGCAGTACTTC. The chain combines TRBV29-1 with TRBJ2-7; unclear D gene. V was cut by 0 bases and J by 2 bases, with 2 bases left in between. CDR3 length equals 11 residues. Germline values: CDR1 SQVTM, CDR2 ANQGSEA.

The rearrangement links TRBV7-9 to TRBJ2-5, with D possibly matching TRBD1 (5 bases). This CDR3 spans 13 amino acids. Germline V gives CDR1 SEHNR, CDR2 FQNEAQ (reference sequence). The germline V and J ends were trimmed by 4 bases and 5 bases, with 11 bases remaining between them. The CDR3 nucleotides read TGTGCCAGCAGCTCCCAGGGTGGGGAGACCCAGTACTTC. Translated: CASSSQGGETQYF.

The rearrangement joins TRBV7-3 to TRBJ2-1; the match to TRBD2 covers 12 bases. With V trimmed by 3 bases and J by 7 bases, 1 base remained unmatched. Germline CDR1 SGHTA, CDR2 FQGTGA. There are 14 residues in the CDR3. The CDR3 DNA follows: TGTGCCAGCAGCTTCGGACTAGCGGGGAATGAGCAGTTCTTC. Amino acids: CASSFGLAGNEQFF. Variable domain in full (rest from reference TRBV7-3 and TRBJ2-1): GAGVSQTPSNKVTEKGKYVELRCDPISGHTALYWYRQSLGQGPEFLIYFQGTGAADDSGLPNDRFFAVRPEGSVSTLKIQRTERGDSAVYLCASSFGLAGNEQFFGPGTRLTVL.

This clone was observed a single time. The chain employs TRBV7-9 and TRBJ1-2; D might be TRBD1 (5 bases). The CDR3 contains 14 residues. Trimming removed 1 base at V and 7 bases at J, with 13 bases between. In germline, CDR1 is SEHNR, CDR2 FQNEAQ (reference sequence). The CDR3 coding sequence is TGTGCCAGCAGCTTAGGCGGGGGTGGCTTTGGCTACACCTTC. Protein product: CASSLGGGGFGYTF.

The count of this clone is one. The chain carries TRBV15 and TRBJ2-7, with a tentative D call TRBD1 (6 bases). This CDR3 is built from 13 residues. The germline V gene encodes CDR1 LNHNV and CDR2 YYDKDF (reference sequence). The CDR3 sequence: CATGDTYSYEQYF. The CDR3 DNA sequence: TGTGCTACCGGGGACACTTACTCCTACGAGCAGTACTTC.

This clone was picked up one time. The chain uses TRBV7-3 and TRBJ2-5, with D tentatively TRBD2 (5 bases). Germline CDR1 SGHTA, CDR2 FQGTGA. The CDR3 has 13 amino acids. The germline V and J ends were trimmed by 5 bases and 5 bases, with 12 bases remaining between them. The CDR3 spells CASSRTSMETQYF. The DNA of the CDR3 is TGTGCCAGCAGCAGAACTAGTATGGAGACCCAGTACTTC.

This clone was seen just once. This chain connects TRBV5-1 to TRBJ2-3, with 14 nucleotides matching TRBD2. V gave up 5 bases and J gave up 2 bases; unmatched junction bases: 10. Germline lookup yields CDR1 SGHRS and CDR2 YFSETQ. The length of the CDR3 is 18 residues. The CDR3 reads CASRRAGLAGVYTDTQYF. In DNA, the CDR3 is TGCGCCAGCAGGCGGGCGGGACTAGCGGGAGTTTACACAGATACGCAGTATTTT.

V usage is TRBV18 and J usage is TRBJ2-3; D perhaps matches TRBD2 (5 bases). V was clipped by 1 base and J by 6 bases, with 14 bases between them. Germline V gene data show CDR1 as KGHSH and CDR2 as LQKENI. The CDR3 is 15 residues long. The CDR3 region is CASSPQGGLGDTQYF. As DNA, the CDR3 is TGTGCCAGCTCACCACAGGGCGGACTCGGGGATACGCAGTATTTT.

The chain couples TRBV5-1 to TRBJ1-2; D gene unclear. This CDR3 has 13 residues. Germline lookup yields CDR1 SGHRS and CDR2 YFSETQ. V was cut by 5 bases and J by 0 bases, with 8 bases left in between. The CDR3 region is CASRGDTNYGYTF. The CDR3 DNA sequence: TGCGCCAGCAGGGGCGATACTAACTATGGCTACACCTTC.

The rearrangement links TRBV27 to TRBJ1-4; no firm D call. The length of the CDR3 is 14 residues. Trimming shortened V by 2 bases and J by 6 bases, and 10 bases separated the two germline ends. Germline V gives CDR1 MNHEY, CDR2 SMNVEV (reference sequence). In nucleotides, the CDR3 is TGTGCCAGCAGTTTACGTCGGGGAGATGAAAAACTGTTTTTT. Translated, it gives CASSLRRGDEKLFF. Variable domain in full (rest from reference TRBV27 and TRBJ1-4): EAQVTQNPRYLITVTGKKLTVTCSQNMNHEYMSWYRQDPGLGLRQIYYSMNVEVTDKGDVPEGYKVSRKEKRNFPLILESPSPNQTSLYFCASSLRRGDEKLFFGSGTQLSVL.

The chain combines TRBV27 with TRBJ2-5, with D possibly being TRBD2 (5 bases). The CDR3 has 15 residues. Trimming removed 8 bases at V and 5 bases at J, with 21 bases between. Per the germline V gene, CDR1 is MNHEY and CDR2 is SMNVEV (reference sequence). CDR3 amino acids: CASGSLAFSGETQYF. CDR3 DNA: TGTGCCAGCGGAAGTCTAGCCTTTAGTGGGGAGACCCAGTACTTC.

The chain has TRBV27 and TRBJ1-5; 7 bases agree with TRBD1. Germline CDR1 reads MNHEY; CDR2 reads SMNVEV (reference sequence). The CDR3 spans 16 residues. The V gene end was trimmed by 5 bases and the J gene end by 2 bases; junction bases not matched to a gene: 9. DNA for the CDR3: TGTGCCAGCAGTCCGCGGACAGGAGGTGGCAATCAGCCCCAGCATTTT. Protein sequence: CASSPRTGGGNQPQHF.

This rearrangement joins TRBV11-3 to TRBJ2-2; 11 nucleotides align to TRBD1. Germline V gene lookup returns CDR1 SGHNT and CDR2 YENEEA. The ends lost 5 bases at V and 5 bases at J; junction bases unmatched: 7. The CDR3 is made up of 16 amino acids. CDR3 nucleotide sequence: TGTGCCAGCAGCCCCCGGACAGGGGGCAAAACCGGGGAGCTGTTTTTT. Its protein is CASSPRTGGKTGELFF.

J is TRBJ2-7 and V is TRBV6-5, with a weak D call TRBD1 (6 bases). Trimming removed 2 bases at V and 6 bases at J, with 20 bases between. CDR3 length: 16 residues. Germline CDR1 is MNHEY and CDR2 is SVGAGI. The CDR3 here is CASSYVITAQGSEQYF. Here the CDR3 DNA reads TGTGCCAGCAGTTACGTAATAACGGCACAGGGAAGCGAGCAGTACTTC.

This clone was found a few times. The V and J genes are TRBV19 and TRBJ2-3, with D unclear. Deletions cut 1 base from V and 2 bases from J, with 7 bases between. Germline CDR1 is LNHDA and CDR2 is SQIVND (reference sequence). CDR3 length equals 14 residues. The CDR3 bases are TGTGCCAGTAGTATAGGACTCGACACAGATACGCAGTATTTT. Translating it yields CASSIGLDTDTQYF.

The rearrangement links TRBV5-1 to TRBJ2-2; D unresolved. V lost 0 bases and J lost 2, with 8 bases in between. There are 15 residues in the CDR3. The V gene's germline CDR1 is SGHRS and CDR2 YFSETQ. CDR3: CASSLVTRNTGELFF. CDR3 bases: TGCGCCAGCAGCTTGGTAACGCGAAACACCGGGGAGCTGTTTTTT.

The V gene is TRBV6-5, the J gene TRBJ1-2, with TRBD1 matching 8 bases. The CDR3 length is 13 residues. In germline, CDR1 is MNHEY, CDR2 SVGAGI. The ends lost 6 bases at V and 8 bases at J; junction bases unmatched: 8. The CDR3 protein is CASSPDRATGYTF. The CDR3 bases are TGTGCCAGCAGCCCGGACAGGGCAACGGGCTACACCTTC.

This clone appeared a few times. The chain employs TRBV7-9 and TRBJ2-5; D perhaps matches TRBD2 (7 bases). The ends were cut back, 6 bases at V and 5 bases at J, with 13 bases in the middle. The CDR3 spans 13 residues. Germline V lookup: CDR1 SEHNR, CDR2 FQNEAQ (reference sequence). The DNA of the CDR3 is TGTGCCAGCAGTTCAGGGAGGGGGGAGACCCAGTACTTC. It codes for CASSSGRGETQYF.

This chain connects TRBV30 to TRBJ2-5; 7 bases line up with TRBD2. Trimming removed 2 bases from V and 4 bases from J; junction bases left unmatched: 10. The CDR3 has 15 residues. Germline V gene sequence: CDR1 GTSNPN, CDR2 SVGIG (reference sequence). CDR3 nucleotides: TGTGCCTGGAGTACCGGGACTACCCAACTAGAGACCCAGTACTTC. Translating gives CAWSTGTTQLETQYF.

This clone is a singleton in its sample. The genes are TRBV19 and TRBJ2-1; no clear D. This CDR3 is 17 amino acids long. Trimming removed 5 bases from V and 5 bases from J, with 22 bases in between. Germline V gene data show CDR1 as LNHDA and CDR2 as SQIVND (reference sequence). The chain's CDR3 is CASSSLNSLGVDNEQFF. CDR3 coding DNA: TGTGCCAGTAGTTCCCTGAATAGCCTCGGTGTGGACAATGAGCAGTTCTTC.

This sequence joins TRBV27 and TRBJ1-5, with 9 bases matching TRBD1. There are 15 residues in the CDR3. V was clipped by 3 bases and J by 4 bases; unmatched bases: 4. From germline, CDR1 is MNHEY and CDR2 SMNVEV (reference sequence). The CDR3 coding sequence is TGTGCCAGCAGTTTTGGGACAGGGTGGAATCAGCCCCAGCATTTT. Residues: CASSFGTGWNQPQHF.

The chain carries TRBV20-1 and TRBJ2-4; D perhaps matches TRBD2 (5 bases). The ends were cut back, 3 bases at V and 10 bases at J, with 7 bases in the middle. Looked up from germline, CDR1 is DFQATT and CDR2 is SNEGSKA (reference sequence). This CDR3 comprises 10 residues. CDR3 in DNA: TGCAGTGCTAGCGGGAAGATTCAGTACTTC. Translating it yields CSASGKIQYF.

This chain connects TRBV27 to TRBJ1-2; TRBD1 aligns across 8 bases. The CDR3 has 14 amino acids. Trimming removed 5 bases from V and 7 bases from J; junction bases left unmatched: 9. The germline V gene encodes CDR1 MNHEY and CDR2 SMNVEV (reference sequence). The CDR3 DNA reads TGTGCCAGCAGTCCTCGGACAGGGCAGAGTGGCTACACCTTC. Translated, it gives CASSPRTGQSGYTF.

The rearrangement links TRBV7-8 to TRBJ1-6; D not resolved. V was cut by 4 bases and J by 5 bases, with 15 bases left in between. The CDR3 is made up of 16 amino acids. Germline loops: CDR1 SGHVS, CDR2 FQNEAQ. The CDR3 protein is CASSYKRVPNNSPLHF. CDR3 sequence (DNA): TGTGCCAGCAGCTACAAACGGGTGCCGAATAATTCACCCCTCCACTTT.

The DNA of the CDR3 is TGTGCCAGCAGCCCGATCGGACTAGCGGGACTCAATGAGCAGTTCTTC. Protein sequence: CASSPIGLAGLNEQFF. This chain connects TRBV27 to TRBJ2-1; 12 nucleotides align to TRBD2. CDR3 size: 16 residues. CDR1 is MNHEY, CDR2 SMNVEV, per germline (reference sequence). V trimming: 6 bases; J trimming: 6 bases; junction bases outside the gene matches: 9.